This paragraph reports one T cell receptor (beta chain). The antigen is undetermined. Germline CDR1 SGHRS, CDR2 YFSETQ. This CDR3 has 14 amino acids. Between the trimmed V and J ends, which lost 0 bases and 6 bases, there was a span of 13 bases. These data come from a study of CD8 T cells in Susac syndrome. Study findings and constraints: It was acknowledged in the study that the number of individuals who were included in its TCR sequencing and HLA analysis was relatively small.

Random hexamers were used to reverse transcribe the RNA input (about 0.5 to 1 ug). immunoSEQ multiplex PCR amplified TCR beta CDR3 across 54 Vbeta, 13 Jbeta. Each CDR3 protein gets one entry after TCRdb re-called the immunoSEQ multiplex PCR reads with MiXCR. The sample yields a few hundred thousand distinct CDR3 sequences, about 95% seen once. The chain has TRBV5-1 and TRBJ2-7; TRBD2 might be the D (6 bases). The receptor was derived from a human donor with multiple sclerosis. Sequencing was done on a sample of CD4+ T cells from PBMCs. Here the CDR3 reads CASSLDGSGSEQYV. The CDR3 nucleotides are TGCGCCAGCAGCTTGGACGGGAGCGGGTCCGAGCAGTACGTC.